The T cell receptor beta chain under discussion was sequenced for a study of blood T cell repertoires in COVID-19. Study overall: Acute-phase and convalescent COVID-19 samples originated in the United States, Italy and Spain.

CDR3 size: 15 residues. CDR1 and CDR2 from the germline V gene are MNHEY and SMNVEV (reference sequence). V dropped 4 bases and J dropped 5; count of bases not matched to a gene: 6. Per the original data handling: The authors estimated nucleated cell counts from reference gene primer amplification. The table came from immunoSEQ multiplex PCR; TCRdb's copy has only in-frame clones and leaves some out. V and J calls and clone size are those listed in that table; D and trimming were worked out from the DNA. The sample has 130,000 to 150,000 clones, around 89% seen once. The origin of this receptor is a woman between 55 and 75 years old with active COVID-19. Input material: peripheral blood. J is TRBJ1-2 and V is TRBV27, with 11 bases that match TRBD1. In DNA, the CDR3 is TGTGCCAGCAGTTCAAAAGGGACAGGGGGGTATGGCTACACCTTC. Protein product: CASSSKGTGGYGYTF.